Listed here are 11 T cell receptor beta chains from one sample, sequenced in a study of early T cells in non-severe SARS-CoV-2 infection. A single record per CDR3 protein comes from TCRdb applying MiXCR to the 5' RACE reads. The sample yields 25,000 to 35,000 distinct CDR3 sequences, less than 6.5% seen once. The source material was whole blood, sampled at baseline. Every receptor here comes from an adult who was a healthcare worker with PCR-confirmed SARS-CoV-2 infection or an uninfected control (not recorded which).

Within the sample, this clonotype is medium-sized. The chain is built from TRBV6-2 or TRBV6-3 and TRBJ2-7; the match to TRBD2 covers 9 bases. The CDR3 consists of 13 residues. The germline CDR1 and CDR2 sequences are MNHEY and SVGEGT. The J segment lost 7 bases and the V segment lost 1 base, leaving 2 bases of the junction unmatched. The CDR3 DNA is TGTGCCAGCAGTTACTTAGGACTAGCGGAGCAGTACTTC. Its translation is CASSYLGLAEQYF.

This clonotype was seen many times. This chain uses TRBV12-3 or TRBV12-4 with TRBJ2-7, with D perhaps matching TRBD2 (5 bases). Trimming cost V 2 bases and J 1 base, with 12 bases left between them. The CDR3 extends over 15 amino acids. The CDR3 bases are TGTGCCAGCAGTTTAAGCGGCCTCGGTTCCTACGAGCAGTACTTC. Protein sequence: CASSLSGLGSYEQYF.

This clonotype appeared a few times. The CDR3 DNA follows: TGTGCCAGCAGTTTGGGGACAGGGAACTATGGCTACACCTTC. Translation gives CASSLGTGNYGYTF. The chain links TRBV12-3 or TRBV12-4 to TRBJ1-2; 9 nucleotides match TRBD1. The CDR3 covers 14 residues. Trimming took 3 bases from V and 2 from J; bases not matched to a gene: 1.

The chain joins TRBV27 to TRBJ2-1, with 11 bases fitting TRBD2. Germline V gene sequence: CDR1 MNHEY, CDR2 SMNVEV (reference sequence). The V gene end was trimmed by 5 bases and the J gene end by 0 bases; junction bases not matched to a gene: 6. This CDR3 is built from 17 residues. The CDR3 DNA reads TGTGCCAGCAGTCCGGGACTAGCGGCCCTCTCCTACAATGAGCAGTTCTTC. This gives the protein CASSPGLAALSYNEQFF.

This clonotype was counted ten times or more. CDR3 coding DNA: TGTGCCAGCAGTTTATTTGGAACTCGCCACGAGCAGTACTTC. This sequence encodes CASSLFGTRHEQYF. This chain connects TRBV12-3 or TRBV12-4 to TRBJ2-7; no firm D call. The V end was cut by 2 bases, the J end by 5 bases, with 13 bases between. The CDR3 runs to 14 residues.

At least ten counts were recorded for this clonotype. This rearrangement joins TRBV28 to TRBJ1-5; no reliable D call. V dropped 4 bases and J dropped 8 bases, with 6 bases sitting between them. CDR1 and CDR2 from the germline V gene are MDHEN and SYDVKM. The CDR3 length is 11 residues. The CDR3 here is CASSSREPQHF. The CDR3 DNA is TGTGCCAGCAGTTCGAGGGAGCCCCAGCATTTT.

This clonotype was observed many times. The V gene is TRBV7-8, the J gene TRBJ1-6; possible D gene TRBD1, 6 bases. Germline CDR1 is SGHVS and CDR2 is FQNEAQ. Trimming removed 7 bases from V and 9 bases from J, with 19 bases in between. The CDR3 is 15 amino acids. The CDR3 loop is CASTGGTGIGSPLHF. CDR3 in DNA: TGTGCCAGCACCGGGGGCACAGGGATCGGTTCACCCCTCCACTTT.

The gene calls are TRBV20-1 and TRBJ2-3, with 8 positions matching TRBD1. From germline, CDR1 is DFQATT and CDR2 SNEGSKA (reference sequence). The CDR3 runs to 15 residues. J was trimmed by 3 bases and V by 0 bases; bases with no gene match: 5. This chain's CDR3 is CSARDFRGLTDTQYF. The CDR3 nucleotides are TGCAGTGCTAGAGACTTCAGGGGGCTTACAGATACGCAGTATTTT.

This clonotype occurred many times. CDR3 sequence (DNA): TGTGCCAGTAGTGCGCAACTAAGACAGCCCCAGCATTTT. This codes for CASSAQLRQPQHF. V is TRBV19 and J is TRBJ1-5; D is ambiguous. The CDR3 runs 13 residues. CDR1 and CDR2 from the germline V gene are LNHDA and SQIVND (reference sequence). With 5 bases removed from V and 7 bases from J, the gap between germline ends came to 12 bases.

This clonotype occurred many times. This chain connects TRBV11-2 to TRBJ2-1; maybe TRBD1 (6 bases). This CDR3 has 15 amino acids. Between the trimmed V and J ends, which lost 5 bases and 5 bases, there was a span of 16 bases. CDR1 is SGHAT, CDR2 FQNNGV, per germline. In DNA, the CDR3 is TGTGCCAGCAGCCCCGACCGGGACACCCACAATGAGCAGTTCTTC. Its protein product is CASSPDRDTHNEQFF.

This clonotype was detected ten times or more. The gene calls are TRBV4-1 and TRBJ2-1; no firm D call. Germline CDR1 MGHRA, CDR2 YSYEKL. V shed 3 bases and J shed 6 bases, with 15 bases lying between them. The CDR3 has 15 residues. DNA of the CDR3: TGCGCCAGCAGCCAGGGTGTCTCCATCTTCAATGAGCAGTTCTTC. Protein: CASSQGVSIFNEQFF.